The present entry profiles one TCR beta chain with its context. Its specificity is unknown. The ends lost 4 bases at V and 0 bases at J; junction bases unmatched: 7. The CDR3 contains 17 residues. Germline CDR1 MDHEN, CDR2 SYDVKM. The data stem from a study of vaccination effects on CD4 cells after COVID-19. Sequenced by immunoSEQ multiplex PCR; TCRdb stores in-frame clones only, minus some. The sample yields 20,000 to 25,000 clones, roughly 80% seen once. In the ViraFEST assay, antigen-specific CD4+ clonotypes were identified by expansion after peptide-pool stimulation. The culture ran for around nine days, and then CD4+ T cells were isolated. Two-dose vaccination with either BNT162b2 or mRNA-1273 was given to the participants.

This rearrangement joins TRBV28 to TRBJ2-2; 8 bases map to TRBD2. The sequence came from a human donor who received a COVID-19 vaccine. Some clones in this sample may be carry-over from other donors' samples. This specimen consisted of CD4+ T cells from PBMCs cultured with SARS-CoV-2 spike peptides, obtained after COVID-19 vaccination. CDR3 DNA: TGTGCCAGCAGTTGGAGTAGCGGGGCTACGAACACCGGGGAGCTGTTTTTT. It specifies CASSWSSGATNTGELFF.